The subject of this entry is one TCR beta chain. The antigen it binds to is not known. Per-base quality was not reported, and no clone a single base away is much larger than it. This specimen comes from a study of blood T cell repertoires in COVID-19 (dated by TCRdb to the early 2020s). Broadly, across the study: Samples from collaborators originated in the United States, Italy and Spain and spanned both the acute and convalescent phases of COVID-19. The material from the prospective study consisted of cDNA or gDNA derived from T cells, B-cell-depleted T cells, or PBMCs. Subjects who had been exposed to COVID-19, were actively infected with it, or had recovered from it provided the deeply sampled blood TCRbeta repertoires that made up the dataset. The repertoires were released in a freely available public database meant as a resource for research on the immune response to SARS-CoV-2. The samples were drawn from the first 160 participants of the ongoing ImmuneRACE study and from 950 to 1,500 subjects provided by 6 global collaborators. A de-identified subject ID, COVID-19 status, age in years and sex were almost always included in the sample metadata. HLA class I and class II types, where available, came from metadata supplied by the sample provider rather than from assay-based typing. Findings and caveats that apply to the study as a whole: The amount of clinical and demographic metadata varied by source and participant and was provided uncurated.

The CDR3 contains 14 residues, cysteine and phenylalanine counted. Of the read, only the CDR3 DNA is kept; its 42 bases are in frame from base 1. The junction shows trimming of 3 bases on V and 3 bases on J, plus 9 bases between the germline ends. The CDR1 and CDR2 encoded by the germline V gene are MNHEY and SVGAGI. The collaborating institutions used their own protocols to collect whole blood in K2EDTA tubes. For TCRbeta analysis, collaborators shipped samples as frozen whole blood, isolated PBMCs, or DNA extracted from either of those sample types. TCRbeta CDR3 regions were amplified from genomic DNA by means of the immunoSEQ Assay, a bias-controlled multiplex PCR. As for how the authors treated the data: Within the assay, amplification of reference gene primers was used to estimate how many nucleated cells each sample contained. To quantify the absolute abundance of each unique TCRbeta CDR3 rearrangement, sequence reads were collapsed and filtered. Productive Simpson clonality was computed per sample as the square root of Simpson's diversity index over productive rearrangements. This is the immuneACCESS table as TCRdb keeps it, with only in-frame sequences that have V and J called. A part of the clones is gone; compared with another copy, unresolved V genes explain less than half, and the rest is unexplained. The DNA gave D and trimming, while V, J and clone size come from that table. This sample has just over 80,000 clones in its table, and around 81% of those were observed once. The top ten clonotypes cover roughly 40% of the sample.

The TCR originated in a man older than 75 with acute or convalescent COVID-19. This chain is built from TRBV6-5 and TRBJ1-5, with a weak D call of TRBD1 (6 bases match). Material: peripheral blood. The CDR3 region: CASSYGGANQPQHF. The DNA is TGTGCCAGCAGTTATGGGGGGGCCAATCAGCCCCAGCATTTT.